This TCR beta chain was sequenced during a study of CDR3 diversity in severe acne. The CDR3 runs 17 residues. Germline V gives CDR1 SGHRS, CDR2 YFSETQ. J lost 5 bases, V lost 3 bases, and 12 bases had no gene match. MiXCR, run by TCRdb on the PCR reads, gives a single entry per CDR3 protein. The sample includes about 93,000 distinct CDR3 sequences, 48% of them seen just once. The genes are TRBV5-1 and TRBJ2-7; 12 nucleotides agree with TRBD1. Material: blood. The source of this sequence is a male donor in good health, serving as a control. CDR3 residues: CASSSQGQGAPRDEQYF. The CDR3 nucleotides read TGCGCCAGCAGCTCCCAGGGACAGGGGGCGCCTAGGGACGAGCAGTACTTC.